This T cell receptor beta chain comes out of a study of T cells in Graves' hyperthyroidism and ophthalmopathy. In germline, CDR1 is LGHNA, CDR2 YNFKEQ. V dropped 0 bases and J dropped 2 bases, with 11 bases sitting between them. The CDR3 runs to 16 residues. TCR beta CDR3 regions were amplified from RNA. HTBI primers drove first-round RT-PCR of the TCR CDR3. TCRdb fed the multiplex PCR reads into MiXCR, producing one record per CDR3 protein. There are some 370,000 distinct CDR3 sequences in the sample; around 15% occur only once, and around 30% lies in the top ten. This sequence was found in a man aged 50-59 years with Graves' ophthalmopathy. The sample was blood. The chain employs TRBV4-2 and TRBJ2-1; D is unresolved. CDR3 region: CASSQDWGITYNEQFF. For the CDR3, the DNA is TGTGCCAGCAGCCAAGATTGGGGAATCACCTACAATGAGCAGTTCTTC.